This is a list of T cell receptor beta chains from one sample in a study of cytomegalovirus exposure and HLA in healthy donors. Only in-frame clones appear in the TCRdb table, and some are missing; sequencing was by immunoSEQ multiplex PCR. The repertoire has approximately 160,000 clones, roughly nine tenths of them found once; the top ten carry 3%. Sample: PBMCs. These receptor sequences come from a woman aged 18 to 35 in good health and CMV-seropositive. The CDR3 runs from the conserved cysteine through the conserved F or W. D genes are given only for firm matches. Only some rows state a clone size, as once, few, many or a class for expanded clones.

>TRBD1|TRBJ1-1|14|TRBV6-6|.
TGTGCCAGCCACCGGGACAGGGAATGGGCTGAAGCTTTCTTT
CASHRDREWAEAFF
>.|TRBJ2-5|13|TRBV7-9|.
TGTGCCAGCCGCACTCCTTCCCAAGAGACCCAGTACTTC
CASRTPSQETQYF
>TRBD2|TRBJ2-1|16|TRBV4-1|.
TGCGCCAGCAGCCAAGTCGGGGGGATCGCCTACAATGAGCAGTTCTTC
CASSQVGGIAYNEQFF
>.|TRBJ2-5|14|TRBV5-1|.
TGCGCCAGCAGCTTGGGAGTGGCAGGGGAGACCCAGTACTTC
CASSLGVAGETQYF
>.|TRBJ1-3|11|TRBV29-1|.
TGCAGCGTCCATAGTGGAAACACCATATATTTT
CSVHSGNTIYF
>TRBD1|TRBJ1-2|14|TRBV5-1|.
TGCGCCAGCAGCGAGGGACAGGGGGCGGACGGCTACACCTTC
CASSEGQGADGYTF
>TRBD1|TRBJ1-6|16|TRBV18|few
TGTGCCAGCTCGCCTGACAGGGCCCCCCATAATTCACCCCTCCACTTT
CASSPDRAPHNSPLHF
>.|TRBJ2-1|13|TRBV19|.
TGTGCCAGTAGAATCTTGGGAGAGGCTGAGCAGTTCTTC
CASRILGEAEQFF
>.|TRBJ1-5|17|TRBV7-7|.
TGTGCCAGCAGCTCCCGAACAGGGAGCCATAGCAATCAGCCCCAGCATTTT
CASSSRTGSHSNQPQHF
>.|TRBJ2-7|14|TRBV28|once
TGTGCCAGCAGGCGCCTAATCCGTCCCTACGAGCAGTACTTC
CASRRLIRPYEQYF
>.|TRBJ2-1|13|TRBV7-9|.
TGTGCCAGCAGCCCTGGGACATCCAATGAGCAGTTCTTC
CASSPGTSNEQFF
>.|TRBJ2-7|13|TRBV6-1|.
TGTGCCAGCAGTGACCCCAGATCCTACGAGCAGTACTTC
CASSDPRSYEQYF
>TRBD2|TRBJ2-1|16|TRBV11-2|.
TGTGCCAGCAGCTCCCTGGTCGCGGGAGGGCCGGGTGAGCAGTTCTTC
CASSSLVAGGPGEQFF
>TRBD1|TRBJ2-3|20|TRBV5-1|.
TGCGCCAGCAGCTCCACCCTTCCCTCTGGGGGGACAGGGGGCACAGATACGCAGTATTTT
CASSSTLPSGGTGGTDTQYF
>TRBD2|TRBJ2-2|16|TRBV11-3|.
TGTGCCAGCAGCCCCTCGGCGGGGGTGAACACCGGGGAGCTGTTTTTT
CASSPSAGVNTGELFF
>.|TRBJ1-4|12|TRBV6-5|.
TGTGCCAGCAGTTTCCACCGCGGGAAACTGTTTTTT
CASSFHRGKLFF
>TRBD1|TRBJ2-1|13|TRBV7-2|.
TGTGCCAGCAGCCACGGGACAGACAATGAGCAGTTCTTC
CASSHGTDNEQFF
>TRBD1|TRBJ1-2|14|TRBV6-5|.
TGTGCCAGCAGTTACGGACAGGGAGGTTATGGCTACACCTTC
CASSYGQGGYGYTF
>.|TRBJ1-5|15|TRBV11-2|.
TGTGCCAGCAGCTTAGATAAGACAGTCCATCAGCCCCAGCATTTT
CASSLDKTVHQPQHF
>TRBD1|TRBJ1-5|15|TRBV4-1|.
TGCGCCAGCAGCCCAGCGTCGACAGGGTCCCAGCCCCAGCATTTT
CASSPASTGSQPQHF
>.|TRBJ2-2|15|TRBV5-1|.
TGCGCCAGCAGCTTGACAGTAGCGAACACCGGGGAGCTGTTTTTT
CASSLTVANTGELFF
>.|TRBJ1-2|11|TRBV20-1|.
TGCAGTGCTAGACAGGACTATGGCTACACCTTC
CSARQDYGYTF
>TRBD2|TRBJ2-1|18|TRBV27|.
TGTGCCAGCAGTTTATCGAGTTTTACGGCGGGAGGAAAGTATGAGCAGTTCTTC
CASSLSSFTAGGKYEQFF
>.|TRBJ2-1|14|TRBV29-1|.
TGCAGCGTTGAAGTCGGGAGTAGCCACAATGAGCAGTTCTTC
CSVEVGSSHNEQFF
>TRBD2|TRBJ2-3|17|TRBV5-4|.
TGTGCCAGCAGCCAGGGACTAGCGGGGGGGCGCACAGATACGCAGTATTTT
CASSQGLAGGRTDTQYF
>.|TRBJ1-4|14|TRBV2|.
TGTGCCAGCAGCCCCGACAGTTGGTATGAAAAACTGTTTTTT
CASSPDSWYEKLFF
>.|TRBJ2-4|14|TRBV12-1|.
TGTGCCAGCAGCCTAGGACAAGGGGAAAACATTCAGTACTTC
CASSLGQGENIQYF
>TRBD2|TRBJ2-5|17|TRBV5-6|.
TGTGCCAGCAGCGAAGGGACTAGCGGGAGGTCTCTGGAGACCCAGTACTTC
CASSEGTSGRSLETQYF
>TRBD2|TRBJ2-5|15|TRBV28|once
TGTGCCAGCAGTTCGATAGCGGGACGAGGAGAGACCCAGTACTTC
CASSSIAGRGETQYF
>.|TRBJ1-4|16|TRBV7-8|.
TGTGCCAGCAGCTTAGAAGAGGCAGGGACAAATGAAAAACTGTTTTTT
CASSLEEAGTNEKLFF